Given below is one T cell receptor beta chain in context. Its antigen is unidentified. Deletions cut 2 bases from V and 7 bases from J, with 12 bases between. This CDR3 contains 13 residues. CDR1 and CDR2 (germline): GTSNPN, SVGIG (reference sequence). Overall study results and limits: In terms of TCR gene usage, tumor memory CD4+ T cells clustered together with blood and lymph node memory CD4+ cells, as well as with lymph node naive CD4+ cells. Tumor Treg TCRs overlapped most with tumor naive CD4+ cells.

After constant-region reverse-primer amplification, full-length variable regions underwent semi-nested PCR with Nested Universal Primer A. TCRdb called the 5' RACE reads again in MiXCR, with one record for every CDR3 protein. The sample carries some 44,000 distinct CDR3 sequences, roughly a fifth recorded once. Cells sorted as Tregs were CD4+, CD25+ and CD127-/low. The sequence came from a female donor with breast cancer. The chain uses TRBV30 and TRBJ2-1, with a possible D match to TRBD1 (6 bases). Input material: Tregs sorted from blood. CDR3 in DNA: TGTGCCTGGAGTTCCCACAGGGTGAATGAGCAGTTCTTC. Its translation: CAWSSHRVNEQFF.